The T cell receptor (beta chain) described here comes from a study of shared clonotypes between healthy human individuals. General observations from the study: The researchers took only blood, and tissue repertoires probably look different.

Each subset's genomic DNA was split evenly across several immunoSEQ plates. TCRdb's table, derived via immunoSEQ multiplex PCR, lists solely in-frame clones and lacks some. The sample includes approximately 440,000 clones, 60% to 80% of them seen just once. A word on this clone: Its antigen is still unknown.

With 1 base removed from V and 8 bases from J, the gap between germline ends came to 11 bases. Germline V gene lookup returns CDR1 MNHNS and CDR2 SASEGT. This CDR3 comprises 14 residues. The sequenced sample was PBMCs. The V call is TRBV6-1, the J call TRBJ1-4; D gene uncertain. The source of this sequence is a woman aged 40 to 50 in good health. Some clones in this sample may be carry-over from other donors' samples. For the CDR3, the DNA is TGTGCCAGCAGTGAAGTTCCCCTGGAGGAAAAACTGTTTTTT. It encodes CASSEVPLEEKLFF.